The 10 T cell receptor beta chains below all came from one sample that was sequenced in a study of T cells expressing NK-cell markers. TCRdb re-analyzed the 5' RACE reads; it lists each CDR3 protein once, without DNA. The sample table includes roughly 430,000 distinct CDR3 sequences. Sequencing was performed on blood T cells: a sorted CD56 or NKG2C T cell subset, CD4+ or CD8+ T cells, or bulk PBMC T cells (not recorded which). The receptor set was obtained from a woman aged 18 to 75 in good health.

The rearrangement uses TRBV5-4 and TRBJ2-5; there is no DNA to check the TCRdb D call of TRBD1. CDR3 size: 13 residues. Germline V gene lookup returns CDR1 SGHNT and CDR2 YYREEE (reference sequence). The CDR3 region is CASSLLGRETQYF.

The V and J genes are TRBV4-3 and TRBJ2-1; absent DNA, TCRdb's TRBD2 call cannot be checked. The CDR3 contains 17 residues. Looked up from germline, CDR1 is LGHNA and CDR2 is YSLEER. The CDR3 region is CASSQGATSGDYNEQFF.

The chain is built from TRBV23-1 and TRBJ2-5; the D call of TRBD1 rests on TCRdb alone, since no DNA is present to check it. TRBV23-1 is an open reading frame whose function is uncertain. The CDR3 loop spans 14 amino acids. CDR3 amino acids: CASSQGQGRETQYF.

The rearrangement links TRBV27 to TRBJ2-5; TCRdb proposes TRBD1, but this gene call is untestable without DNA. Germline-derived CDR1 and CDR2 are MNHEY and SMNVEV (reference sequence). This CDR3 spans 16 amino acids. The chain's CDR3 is CASSALQGAGDETQYF.

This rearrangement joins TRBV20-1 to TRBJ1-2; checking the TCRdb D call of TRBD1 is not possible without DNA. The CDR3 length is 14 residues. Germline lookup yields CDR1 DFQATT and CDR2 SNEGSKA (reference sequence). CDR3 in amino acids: CSAKTGDRSYGYTF.

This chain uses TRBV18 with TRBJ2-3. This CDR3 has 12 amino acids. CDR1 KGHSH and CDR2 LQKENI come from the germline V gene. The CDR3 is CASSPPMDTQYF.

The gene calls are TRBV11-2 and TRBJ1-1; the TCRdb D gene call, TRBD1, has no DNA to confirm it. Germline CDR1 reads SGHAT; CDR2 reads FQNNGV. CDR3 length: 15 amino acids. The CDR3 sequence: CVSSPSRDSVYEAFF.

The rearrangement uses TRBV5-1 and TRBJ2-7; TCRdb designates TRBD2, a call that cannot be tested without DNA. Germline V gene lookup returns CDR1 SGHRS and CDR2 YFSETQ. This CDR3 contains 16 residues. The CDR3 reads CASSLVGSGTSYEQYF.

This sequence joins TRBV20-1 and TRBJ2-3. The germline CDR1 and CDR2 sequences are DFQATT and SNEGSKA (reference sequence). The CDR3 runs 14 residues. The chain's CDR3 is CSARDVDNTDTQYF.

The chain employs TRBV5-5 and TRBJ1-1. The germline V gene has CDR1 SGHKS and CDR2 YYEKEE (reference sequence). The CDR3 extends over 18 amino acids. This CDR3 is CASSSVGWQGGRNTEAFF.